This T cell receptor beta chain was sequenced during a study of T-cell reconstitution after alpha-beta-depleted transplantation in children. This clonotype was picked up a small number of times. The antigen is not known. CDR1 is SGHTA, CDR2 FQGNSA, per germline. V lost 5 bases and J lost 3, with 11 bases in between. The CDR3 length is 14 residues. Findings of the study overall: The high TCRbeta diversity at day 60 in some patients came from surviving recipient T cells and thymic progenitors.

Unique molecular identifiers were built into the TCRbeta library. TCRdb redid the calling of the PCR reads with MiXCR, one entry per CDR3 protein. The sample consists of fewer than 550,000 distinct CDR3 sequences, around 15% of them appearing once. This TCR came from a boy younger than two who had a stem cell transplant for Wiskott-Aldrich syndrome, so the T cells may come from the graft donor. The sequenced sample was PBMCs, mostly from graft donor cells, obtained 360 days after TCRalphabeta/CD19-depleted stem cell transplant. V and J are TRBV7-2 and TRBJ2-4; D is unresolved. CDR3 loop: CASSPGRYKNIQYF. The CDR3 nucleotides read TGTGCCAGCAGCCCCGGGCGGTACAAAAACATTCAGTACTTC.